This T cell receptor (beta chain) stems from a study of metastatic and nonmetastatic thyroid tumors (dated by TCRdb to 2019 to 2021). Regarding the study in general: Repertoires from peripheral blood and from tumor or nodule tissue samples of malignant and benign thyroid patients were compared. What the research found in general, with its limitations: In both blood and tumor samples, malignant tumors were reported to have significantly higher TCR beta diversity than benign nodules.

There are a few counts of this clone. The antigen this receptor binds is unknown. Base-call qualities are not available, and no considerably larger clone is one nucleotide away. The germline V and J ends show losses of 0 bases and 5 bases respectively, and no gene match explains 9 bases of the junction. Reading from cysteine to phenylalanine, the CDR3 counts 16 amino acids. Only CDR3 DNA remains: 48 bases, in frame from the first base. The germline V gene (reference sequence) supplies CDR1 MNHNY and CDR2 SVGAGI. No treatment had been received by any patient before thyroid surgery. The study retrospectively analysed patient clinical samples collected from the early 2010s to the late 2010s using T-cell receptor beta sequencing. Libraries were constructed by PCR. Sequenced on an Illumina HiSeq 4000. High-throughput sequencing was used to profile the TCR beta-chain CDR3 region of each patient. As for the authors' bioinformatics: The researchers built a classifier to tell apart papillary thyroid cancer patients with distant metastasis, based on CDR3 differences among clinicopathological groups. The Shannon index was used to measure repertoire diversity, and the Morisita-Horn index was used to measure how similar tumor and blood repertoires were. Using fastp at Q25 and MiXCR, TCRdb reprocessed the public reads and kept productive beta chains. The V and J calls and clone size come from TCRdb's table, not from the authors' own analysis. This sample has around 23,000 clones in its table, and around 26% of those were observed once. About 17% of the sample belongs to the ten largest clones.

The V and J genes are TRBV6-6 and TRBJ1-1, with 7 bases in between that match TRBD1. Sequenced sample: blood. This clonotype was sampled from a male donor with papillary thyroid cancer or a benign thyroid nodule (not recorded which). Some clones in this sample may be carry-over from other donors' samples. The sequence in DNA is TGTGCCAGCAGTTACTCTGGGACAGTGGTTAGTACTGAAGCTTTCTTT. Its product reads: CASSYSGTVVSTEAFF.